The present T cell receptor (beta chain) was sequenced within a study of T cells after yellow fever vaccination (dated by TCRdb to between 2018 and 2020). As for the study more broadly: The SMART-Seq v4 Ultra Low Input RNA kit was used to prepare libraries from fractions with low cell numbers. Bulk TCR alpha and beta repertoires were sequenced longitudinally to track T-cell clones before and after primary and booster YFV17D yellow fever vaccination. Two healthy male donors made up the cohort, one aged 18 to 30 years and the other aged 30 to 40 years. Blood was collected at multiple timepoints before and after primary and secondary immunization, and bulk PBMC replicates and cell subsets were isolated. Here is what the overall study found, with its caveats: Compared with the primary T-cell response, the secondary T-cell response was weaker but faster, peaking on day 5 rather than day 15. Most clones expanded after primary vaccination were re-detected after the booster (96% of CD4 and 80% to 90% of CD8), suggesting broad memory maintenance. Because only a couple of donors were included in the study, the extent to which the findings can be generalized is limited. A small fraction of clonotypes showed up in both the CD4 and CD8 compartments, probably as a result of convergent recombination. Computational filtering was required because FACS-sorted repertoires could contain abundant contaminating clonotypes from the bulk population.

Measured from the cysteine to the phenylalanine, the CDR3 is 16 residues long. The read is trimmed to its CDR3 DNA, 48 bases read in frame from base 1. The junction shows trimming of 5 bases on V and 0 bases on J, plus 15 bases between the germline ends. The germline V gene specifies KGHSH as CDR1 and LQKENI as CDR2. What this sample's treatment or condition label stands for: live attenuated yellow fever vaccine strain. PBMCs were isolated from peripheral blood using a standard Ficoll-Paque protocol. Dynabeads CD4 and CD8 positive selection kits were used to isolate CD4 and CD8 T-cell fractions. TriZol was used to extract RNA from bulk PBMCs, CD4 and CD8 fractions, and dextramer-positive and dextramer-negative fractions. This clonotype was detected many times. Its cognate antigen has yet to be identified. Within one base of it there is no much larger clone, and no base qualities were kept. TCR cDNA was synthesized by 5'RACE template switching, through which a universal primer site and unique molecular identifiers were introduced. cDNA synthesis was primed from both the TCR alpha and TCR beta constant segments. Library amplification involved two PCR steps, and the second step added sample barcodes and sequencing adapters. Sequencing of libraries was done on Illumina HiSeq 2500 (2x100 bp) or NovaSeq (2x150 bp). Regarding the original processing steps: Demultiplexing of reads and collapsing into UMI consensus sequences were performed with MIGEC, and V(D)J alignment was carried out with MiXCR. Clonotypes responding to the vaccine were identified with edgeR on replicate PBMC samples, with the criteria of FDR below 0.01 and a log2 fold change above 5 up to day 15. Each bulk clonotype received a CD4 or CD8 identity based on whether the sequenced CD4 or CD8 repertoire contained that clonotype at higher abundance. Through fastp at Q25 and MiXCR, TCRdb rebuilt clones from the public reads, retaining in-frame beta chains. CDR3 protein sequences are deduplicated, and each keeps its most common genes and DNA. The V and J calls and clone size are TCRdb's, not the authors'. The sample table shows 240,000 or so distinct CDR3 sequences, and 6.9% are seen once. The ten largest account for roughly 0.86% of the sample.

Sequencing used CD4+ T cells sorted from PBMCs, obtained 15 days after the yellow fever booster vaccination. The sequence links TRBV18 to TRBJ2-3; no D gene is confidently identified. This sequence was found in a man aged 25-40 years who received the YFV17D yellow fever vaccine. The DNA sequence reads TGTGCCAGCTCATTAACAGTCAAGCTTAGCACAGATACGCAGTATTTT. Translation gives CASSLTVKLSTDTQYF.